This T cell receptor beta chain is drawn from a study of identifying expanded T cells in peripheral blood. Overall study findings and caveats: Technical replicates showed roughly 1.2 changed clones; two weeks around 15; four weeks 19.

In this sample, this clone turned up once. What it binds is unknown. The V end lost 3 bases, the J end lost 0 bases, and 8 bases lay between the germline ends. Germline CDR1 and CDR2: SNHLY and FYNNEI. The CDR3 is made up of 14 amino acids. The data were produced by immunoSEQ multiplex PCR, yet TCRdb's version contains in-frame clones alone and is incomplete. The table has about 130,000 clones, around 88% seen once. Healthy donors had no documented immune events, such as infections, while sampled. This receptor was identified in a person aged 18 to 70 in good health. The chain uses TRBV2 and TRBJ1-1, with D hard to call. Sequencing was done on a sample of blood. Written as DNA, the CDR3 is TGTGCCAGCAGTGAGGCAGGAATGAACACTGAAGCTTTCTTT. It is translated as CASSEAGMNTEAFF.